This section outlines one T cell receptor beta chain sequence together with its context. What it recognizes is unknown. This sample is drawn from a study of blood T cells in healthy people across ages. Study details: When template switching was applied, about one barcoded beta molecule was captured per two T cells.

Overall study results and limits: Diversity estimates drawn from one million T cells were deemed underestimates. Roughly linear declines in TCR beta diversity per million T cells occurred with age.

With a J-beta primer mix and a sample-barcoded 5' primer, a second PCR ran about 7 to 12 cycles. In TCRdb, the 5' RACE reads were re-called with MiXCR into one record per CDR3 protein. The data contain some 800,000 distinct CDR3 sequences, approximately 44% of them singletons. There were at least 6 micrograms of total RNA extracted from every sample. Germline V lookup: CDR1 MNHEY, CDR2 SVGEGT. V was trimmed by 5 bases and J by 2 bases, leaving 9 bases between them. The CDR3 loop spans 13 amino acids. The sequence was collected from a man aged 60 to 75 in good health. J is TRBJ1-2 and V is TRBV6-2 or TRBV6-3, with D unclear. Sequencing was performed on blood. The CDR3 DNA reads TGTGCCAGCAGTCGGCCGGCGAACTATGGCTACACCTTC. This codes for CASSRPANYGYTF.